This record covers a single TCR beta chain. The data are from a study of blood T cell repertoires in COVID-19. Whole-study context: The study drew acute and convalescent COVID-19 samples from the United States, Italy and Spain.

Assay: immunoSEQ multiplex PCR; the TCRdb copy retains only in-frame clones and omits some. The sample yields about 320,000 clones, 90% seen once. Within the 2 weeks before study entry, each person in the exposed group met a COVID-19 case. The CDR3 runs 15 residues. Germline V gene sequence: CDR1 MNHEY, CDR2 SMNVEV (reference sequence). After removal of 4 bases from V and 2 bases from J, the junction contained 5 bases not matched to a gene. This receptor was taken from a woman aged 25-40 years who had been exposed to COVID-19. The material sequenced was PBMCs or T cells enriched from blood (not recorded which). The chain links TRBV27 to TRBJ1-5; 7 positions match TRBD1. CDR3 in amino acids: CASSSDRVRNQPQHF. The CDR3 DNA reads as TGTGCCAGCAGTTCCGACAGGGTTCGCAATCAGCCCCAGCATTTT.